Sequencing of this TCR beta chain was carried out in a study of blood T cell repertoires in COVID-19. Study in general: From the United States, Italy and Spain came samples of acute and convalescent COVID-19. The analysed material was cDNA or gDNA that came from T cells, B-cell-depleted T cells, or PBMCs.

Authors' methods: Quantification of nucleated cells was approximated via reference gene primer amplification. Produced via immunoSEQ multiplex PCR; TCRdb's table is partial and in-frame only. The V and J calls and the clone size are those of that table, but D and trimming were determined from the DNA. Among roughly 45,000 clones, about nine tenths were seen once, and the ten largest hold 15%. This clone was detected only once. The clonotype originates from a man between 60 and 75 years old with active COVID-19. The sequenced sample consisted of peripheral blood.

CDR3 amino acids: CASSRDRVPSNGYTF. Written as DNA, the CDR3 is TGTGCCAGTAGTCGAGACAGGGTCCCTAGCAATGGCTACACCTTC. The V gene is TRBV19, the J gene TRBJ1-2; 7 bases align to TRBD1. V lost 5 bases and J lost 6; bases outside the gene matches: 12. Per the germline V gene, CDR1 is LNHDA and CDR2 is SQIVND (reference sequence). The CDR3 loop spans 15 amino acids.